Below are 26 T cell receptor beta chains sequenced from a single sample in a study of metastatic and nonmetastatic thyroid tumors. TCRdb re-clonotyped the PCR reads through MiXCR. The sample has 30,000 to 35,000 clones; 20% to 25% are singletons. Every patient was untreated before thyroid surgery. Sequences were obtained from tumor tissue. Source of these receptors: a male donor with papillary thyroid cancer or a benign thyroid nodule (not recorded which). Some clones in this sample may be carry-over from other donors' samples.

This clone was observed a handful of times. V and J are TRBV6-1 and TRBJ1-6; D not resolved. Per germline, CDR1 MNHNS and CDR2 SASEGT. The V gene lost 4 bases and the J gene lost 7 bases, with 14 bases spanning the gap. The CDR3 sequence is 15 residues long. The CDR3 region is CASSAGEGGNSPLHF. CDR3 bases: TGTGCCAGCAGTGCCGGCGAAGGTGGGAATTCACCCCTCCACTTT.

This clone was found many times. V is TRBV18 and J is TRBJ1-5, with 8 bases identical to TRBD1. The CDR3 totals 15 residues. CDR1 KGHSH and CDR2 LQKENI come from the germline V gene. J lost 4 bases, V lost 4 bases, and 6 bases had no gene match. The CDR3 reads CASSLDRAGNQPQHF. The CDR3, as DNA: TGTGCCAGCTCACTGGACAGGGCGGGTAATCAGCCCCAGCATTTT.

By share, this clone ranks as medium-sized. The chain links TRBV30 to TRBJ1-2; 9 bases match TRBD1. The germline V gene encodes CDR1 GTSNPN and CDR2 SVGIG (reference sequence). The CDR3 totals 13 residues. V lost 4 bases and J lost 8; bases outside the gene matches: 8. The chain's CDR3 is CAWNPGQGSGYTF. CDR3 sequence (DNA): TGTGCCTGGAACCCGGGACAGGGCTCCGGCTACACCTTC.

The table lists this clone with many counts. The chain combines TRBV20-1 with TRBJ2-1, with 15 nucleotides matching TRBD2. The CDR3 is made up of 15 amino acids. In germline, CDR1 is DFQATT, CDR2 SNEGSKA (reference sequence). J lost 9 bases, V lost 7 bases, and 10 bases had no gene match. CDR3 region: CSVKPGTSGRSEQFF. The CDR3 nucleotides read TGCAGTGTTAAGCCAGGGACTAGCGGGAGGAGTGAGCAGTTCTTC.

Comments on this clone: One end of the junction does not line up with germline, which may come from a read error. This sequence joins TRBV7-9 and TRBJ1-2; D call uncertain. This CDR3 contains 12 residues. Germline lookup yields CDR1 SEHNR and CDR2 FQNEAQ (reference sequence). The CDR3 coding sequence is TGTGTCAGCAGCCAAGCGACATTTGGCTACACCTTC. Protein product: CVSSQATFGYTF.

This clone was recorded at least ten times. This sequence joins TRBV15 and TRBJ2-5, with D tentatively TRBD2 (5 bases). V was trimmed by 0 bases and J by 4 bases, leaving 9 bases between them. Germline V gives CDR1 LNHNV, CDR2 YYDKDF (reference sequence). This CDR3 has 14 amino acids. The CDR3, as DNA: TGTGCCACCAGCAGAGACACTAGTGGAGAGACCCAGTACTTC. This gives the protein CATSRDTSGETQYF.

This clone is medium-sized (0.01 to 0.1%) in the sample. This rearrangement joins TRBV11-2 to TRBJ2-7, with unresolved D. With 3 bases removed from V and 2 bases from J, the gap between germline ends came to 8 bases. The V gene's germline CDR1 is SGHAT and CDR2 FQNNGV. This CDR3 is 13 amino acids long. DNA for the CDR3: TGTGCCAGCAGCTTCGCAGGAGCCTACGAGCAGTACTTC. As protein: CASSFAGAYEQYF.

This clone was found many times. V and J are TRBV2 and TRBJ1-2; no definite D call. This CDR3 has 14 amino acids. V lost 6 bases and J lost 2, with 13 bases in between. Germline CDR1 SNHLY, CDR2 FYNNEI. CDR3 residues: CASSKGAENYGYTF. DNA of the CDR3: TGTGCCAGCAGCAAAGGCGCTGAAAACTATGGCTACACCTTC. The variable domain in full, completed from reference TRBV2 and TRBJ1-2, reads EPEVTQTPSHQVTQMGQEVILRCVPISNHLYFYWYRQILGQKVEFLVSFYNNEISEKSEIFDDQFSVERPDGSNFTLKIRSTKLEDSAMYFCASSKGAENYGYTFGSGTRLTVV.

This clone was recorded a few times. The genes are TRBV27 and TRBJ2-7; possibly TRBD1 or TRBD2 for D (5 bases each). The CDR3 spans 15 residues. V lost 0 bases, J lost 4 bases, and 13 bases lay in between. CDR1 MNHEY and CDR2 SMNVEV come from the germline V gene (reference sequence). As DNA, the CDR3 is TGTGCCAGCAGTTTATCGCCACGAGGGGATTACGAGCAGTACTTC. As protein: CASSLSPRGDYEQYF.

The table lists this clone with many counts. J is TRBJ2-5 and V is TRBV2, with a tentative D call TRBD1 (5 bases). Looked up from germline, CDR1 is SNHLY and CDR2 is FYNNEI. The CDR3 covers 16 residues. V was clipped by 6 bases and J by 0 bases, with 17 bases between them. CDR3 sequence reads: CASRSDTTNNQETQYF. The DNA of the CDR3 is TGTGCCAGCAGGTCGGACACCACCAACAACCAAGAGACCCAGTACTTC.

This clone was seen more than once but under ten times. V usage is TRBV6-2 or TRBV6-3 and J usage is TRBJ2-3; TRBD1 matches at 7 bases. The CDR3 extends over 15 amino acids. Germline V gene sequence: CDR1 MNHEY, CDR2 SVGEGT. With 4 bases clipped from V and 0 bases from J, the junction kept 4 bases outside the gene matches. In nucleotides, the CDR3 is TGTGCCAGCAGTTTGGGACAGCTTAGCACAGATACGCAGTATTTT. It specifies CASSLGQLSTDTQYF.

There are many counts of this clone. V and J are TRBV4-3 and TRBJ1-6; 8 nucleotides agree with TRBD1. V trimming: 1 base; J trimming: 10 bases; junction bases outside the gene matches: 6. Germline lookup yields CDR1 LGHNA and CDR2 YSLEER. This CDR3 has 15 amino acids. Written as DNA, the CDR3 is TGCGCCAGCAGCCAAGTTGGACAGGGTGGGTCACCCCTCCACTTT. As protein: CASSQVGQGGSPLHF.

This clone was found many times. This chain links TRBV28 with TRBJ1-2; 7 bases fit TRBD1. The CDR3 runs 13 residues. Germline CDR1 and CDR2: MDHEN and SYDVKM. V trimming: 6 bases; J trimming: 8 bases; junction bases outside the gene matches: 9. CDR3 in amino acids: CASRDTGVRGYTF. The CDR3 region has the DNA TGTGCCAGCAGAGATACAGGGGTACGGGGCTACACCTTC.

With regard to this clone: Mismatch with germline at one junction end may stem from a read error. The chain links TRBV28 to TRBJ2-1; the match to TRBD2 covers 8 bases. The CDR3 has 16 amino acids. The germline CDR1 and CDR2 sequences are MDHEN and SYDVKM. CDR3 loop: CASSLRIWGQREFRFF. CDR3 coding DNA: TGTGCCAGCAGTTTACGCATTTGGGGTCAGCGGGAGTTCCGGTTTTTC.

By its share, this clone is medium-sized. CDR3 bases: TGTGCCAGCAGTGGGGGGGGGTTAGACACCTCTGGGGCCAACGTCCTGACTTTC. Encoded protein: CASSGGGLDTSGANVLTF. The V call is TRBV6-1, the J call TRBJ2-6; 7 bases align to TRBD2. Unmatched junction bases numbered 9, after V lost 4 bases and J lost 0 bases. CDR1 MNHNS and CDR2 SASEGT come from the germline V gene. The CDR3 totals 18 residues.

This clone was counted at least ten times. A much more abundant neighbour one base away suggests this may be a read error. This CDR3 is also generated by other DNA sequences in the sample. The J gene is TRBJ2-5, the V gene TRBV9; 7 nucleotides match TRBD2. Germline CDR1 and CDR2: SGDLS and YYNGEE. This CDR3 comprises 15 residues. DNA of the CDR3: TGTGCCAGCAGTGTAGCCGGACTAGTTCAAGAGACCCAGTACTTC. This codes for CASSVAGLVQETQYF.

This clone has only a few counts. V is TRBV6-2 or TRBV6-3 and J is TRBJ1-6; D might be TRBD1 (6 bases). The CDR3 consists of 13 residues. V gave up 10 bases and J gave up 5 bases, with 12 bases separating them. The germline V gene encodes CDR1 MNHEY and CDR2 SVGEGT. This CDR3 reads CATRDNDNSPLHF. The CDR3, as DNA: TGTGCCACCCGGGACAATGATAATTCACCCCTCCACTTT.

Many counts were recorded for this clone. The chain joins TRBV4-1 to TRBJ1-1; D remains unclear. The germline V gene encodes CDR1 MGHRA and CDR2 YSYEKL. Trimming removed 0 bases from V and 4 bases from J, with 12 bases in between. CDR3 length: 15 amino acids. CDR3 nucleotides: TGCGCCAGCAGCCAAGAAGGAAATGGGGTCACTGAAGCTTTCTTT. Encoded protein: CASSQEGNGVTEAFF.

This clone has a single count. V usage is TRBV5-1 and J usage is TRBJ2-7; 7 bases are shared with TRBD1. The CDR3 consists of 14 residues. After removal of 6 bases from V and 6 bases from J, the junction contained 12 bases not matched to a gene. The germline gives CDR1 SGHRS, CDR2 YFSETQ. The CDR3 coding sequence is TGCGCCAGCACCGCTCAGGGGGAAGGGAGCGAGCAGTACTTC. This sequence encodes CASTAQGEGSEQYF. Filled out from reference TRBV5-1 and TRBJ2-7, the complete variable domain reads KAGVTQTPRYLIKTRGQQVTLSCSPISGHRSVSWYQQTPGQGLQFLFEYFSETQRNKGNFPGRFSGRQFSNSRSEMNVSTLELGDSALYLCASTAQGEGSEQYFGPGTRLTVT.

The chain recombines TRBV6-1 with TRBJ1-5; possibly TRBD1 for D (5 bases). This CDR3 contains 13 residues. Germline-derived CDR1 and CDR2 are MNHNS and SASEGT. With 5 bases removed from V and 5 bases from J, the gap between germline ends came to 10 bases. The CDR3 protein is CASSTDSHQPQHF. The CDR3 DNA is TGTGCCAGCAGTACTGACAGCCATCAGCCCCAGCATTTT.

In its sample, this clone is medium-sized. V gene TRBV6-1 combines with J gene TRBJ2-2; possibly TRBD2 for D (6 bases). V lost 6 bases, J lost 3 bases, and 14 bases lay in between. Germline CDR1 reads MNHNS; CDR2 reads SASEGT. The CDR3 has 15 residues. CDR3 nucleotide sequence: TGTGCCAGCAGGGAGGGACTTCTTCACACCGGGGAGCTGTTTTTT. The encoded protein is CASREGLLHTGELFF.

The rearrangement uses TRBV20-1 and TRBJ2-7, with 10 bases that match TRBD2. This CDR3 comprises 14 residues. With V trimmed by 4 bases and J by 4 bases, 7 bases remained unmatched. Germline V gene lookup returns CDR1 DFQATT and CDR2 SNEGSKA (reference sequence). This chain's CDR3 is CSATSGRALYEQYF. The CDR3 DNA is TGCAGTGCTACGAGCGGGAGGGCCTTGTACGAGCAGTACTTC.

Comment on this clone: Other DNA sequences of this sample code for an identical CDR3. The chain combines TRBV20-1 with TRBJ2-7; 12 bases are a match to TRBD1. Germline V gene data show CDR1 as DFQATT and CDR2 as SNEGSKA (reference sequence). J gave up 4 bases and V 6 bases, and 13 bases lay outside the gene matches. CDR3 length: 16 residues. The CDR3 sequence is CSAPGQGAAAIYEQYF. CDR3 coding DNA: TGCAGTGCCCCGGGACAGGGGGCAGCAGCAATTTACGAGCAGTACTTC.

The chain couples TRBV3-1 to TRBJ2-3; D is possibly TRBD1 (6 bases). From germline, CDR1 is LGHDT and CDR2 YNNKEL (reference sequence). The CDR3 has 13 residues. V lost 2 bases and J lost 11, with 14 bases in between. The CDR3 coding sequence is TGTGCCAGCAGCCAAAACAGGGCCGGTTGGCAGTATTTT. Translation gives CASSQNRAGWQYF.

The V and J genes are TRBV20-1 and TRBJ2-7; 9 nucleotides line up with TRBD1. The CDR3 spans 13 residues. Losses at the gene ends were 5 bases for V and 7 bases for J; bases not matched to a gene: 9. The germline V gene encodes CDR1 DFQATT and CDR2 SNEGSKA (reference sequence). As DNA, the CDR3 is TGCAGTGCTGGTGGGACAGGGTACGGAGAGCAGTACTTC. It yields the protein CSAGGTGYGEQYF.

This clone was seen many times. This chain links TRBV9 with TRBJ2-7; the D gene is possibly TRBD2 (6 bases). The V gene's germline CDR1 is SGDLS and CDR2 YYNGEE. The CDR3 runs to 14 residues. With 0 bases removed from V and 1 base from J, the gap between germline ends came to 8 bases. CDR3 loop: CASSVEGRSYEQYF. The CDR3 coding sequence is TGTGCCAGCAGCGTAGAAGGGAGGTCCTACGAGCAGTACTTC.